Listed below are T cell receptor beta chains from one sample, sequenced in a study of blood T cell repertoires in COVID-19. The protocol was immunoSEQ multiplex PCR, while the TCRdb copy is restricted to in-frame clones and leaves out a portion. The sample yields 200,000 to 300,000 clones, roughly 80% seen once. The sample was peripheral blood. The receptor set was obtained from a woman of 80 years or more with acute or convalescent COVID-19. Each CDR3 is given with its conserved first and last residue. A D gene is named only where the DNA matches it firmly. A clone size is listed for some rows: how often the clone was seen (once, few, many), or a class if it is expanded.

J gene: TRBJ1-1; V gene: TRBV18; clone size: -; D gene: TRBD1; CDR3 DNA: TGTGCCAGCTCACCACCACAGGGGATAAACACTGAAGCTTTCTTT; CDR3 protein: CASSPPQGINTEAFF
J gene: TRBJ1-1; V gene: TRBV5-8; clone size: -; D gene: TRBD1; CDR3 DNA: TGTGCCAGCAGCCTCGACAGGGCGAACACTGAAGCTTTCTTT; CDR3 protein: CASSLDRANTEAFF
J gene: TRBJ2-1; V gene: TRBV5-1; clone size: once; D gene: TRBD1; CDR3 DNA: TGCGCCAGCAGCTTTGAACAGGGGGCTTACAATGAGCAGTTCTTC; CDR3 protein: CASSFEQGAYNEQFF
J gene: TRBJ1-4; V gene: TRBV4-1; clone size: -; D gene: -; CDR3 DNA: TGCGCCAGCAGCCAAGAACAGGCTGGAAATGAAAAACTGTTTTTT; CDR3 protein: CASSQEQAGNEKLFF
J gene: TRBJ2-7; V gene: TRBV27; clone size: few; D gene: TRBD2; CDR3 DNA: TGTGCCAGCAGTGCCGCCTTCTCTAGCGGGGGGACCCACGAGCAGTACTTC; CDR3 protein: CASSAAFSSGGTHEQYF
J gene: TRBJ2-1; V gene: TRBV2; clone size: -; D gene: TRBD2; CDR3 DNA: TGTGCCAGCCAGACTAGCGGGGGGGCTAATGAGCAGTTCTTC; CDR3 protein: CASQTSGGANEQFF
J gene: TRBJ1-1; V gene: TRBV11-2; clone size: once; D gene: TRBD1; CDR3 DNA: TGTGCCAGCAGCGACCGGGACAGATTGAACACTGAAGCTTTCTTT; CDR3 protein: CASSDRDRLNTEAFF
J gene: TRBJ1-1; V gene: TRBV18; clone size: -; D gene: -; CDR3 DNA: TGTGCCAGCTCACCACAGGGGGTGGGCACTGAAGCTTTCTTT; CDR3 protein: CASSPQGVGTEAFF
J gene: TRBJ1-2; V gene: TRBV3-1/TRBV3-2; clone size: -; D gene: TRBD1; CDR3 DNA: TGTGCCAGCAGCCAAGGGAGGTGGCAGGGGGACTATGGCTACACCTTC; CDR3 protein: CASSQGRWQGDYGYTF
J gene: TRBJ1-6; V gene: TRBV5-1; clone size: -; D gene: -; CDR3 DNA: TGCGCCAGCAGCTTGGGTGACAGCTCCTATAATTCACCCCTCCACTTT; CDR3 protein: CASSLGDSSYNSPLHF
J gene: TRBJ2-1; V gene: TRBV28; clone size: once; D gene: TRBD2; CDR3 DNA: TGTGCCAGCAGTTCCCGACTAGCGATTGGCAATGAGCAGTTCTTC; CDR3 protein: CASSSRLAIGNEQFF
J gene: TRBJ2-2; V gene: TRBV2; clone size: -; D gene: TRBD1; CDR3 DNA: TGTGCCAGCAGTCGGACAGGTCGGGACACCGGGGAGCTGTTTTTT; CDR3 protein: CASSRTGRDTGELFF
J gene: TRBJ2-1; V gene: TRBV7-7; clone size: -; D gene: -; CDR3 DNA: TGTGCTAGCAGCGCAACCTGGAGCTCCTACAATGAGCAGTTCTTC; CDR3 protein: CASSATWSSYNEQFF
J gene: TRBJ2-7; V gene: TRBV7-2; clone size: -; D gene: -; CDR3 DNA: TGTGCCAGCAGCTTAGGGCATGACAGCTCCTACGAGCAGTACTTC; CDR3 protein: CASSLGHDSSYEQYF
J gene: TRBJ1-1; V gene: TRBV11-2; clone size: -; D gene: -; CDR3 DNA: TGTGCCAGCAGCTTAGATCAGGGGCTGAACACTGAAGCTTTCTTT; CDR3 protein: CASSLDQGLNTEAFF
J gene: TRBJ1-1; V gene: TRBV2; clone size: -; D gene: TRBD1; CDR3 DNA: TGTGCCAGCACCTGGACAGGGGCGCGGGGGACTGAAGCTTTCTTT; CDR3 protein: CASTWTGARGTEAFF
J gene: TRBJ2-1; V gene: TRBV7-2; clone size: few; D gene: -; CDR3 DNA: TGTGCCAGCAGCTTAGTACAGTACAATGAGCAGTTCTTC; CDR3 protein: CASSLVQYNEQFF
J gene: TRBJ2-3; V gene: TRBV18; clone size: few; D gene: TRBD1; CDR3 DNA: TGTGCCAGCTCACTAGGGACAGGGGCGATTGATACGCAGTATTTT; CDR3 protein: CASSLGTGAIDTQYF
J gene: TRBJ1-1; V gene: TRBV27; clone size: -; D gene: TRBD1; CDR3 DNA: TGTGCCAGCAGTCCACGCGGGACAGGGAGGACTGAAGCTTTCTTT; CDR3 protein: CASSPRGTGRTEAFF
J gene: TRBJ1-2; V gene: TRBV7-9; clone size: -; D gene: -; CDR3 DNA: TGTGCCAGCAGCCCGACAGGTTTCGGCTACACCTTC; CDR3 protein: CASSPTGFGYTF
J gene: TRBJ2-2; V gene: TRBV19; clone size: -; D gene: -; CDR3 DNA: TGTGCCAGTAGAAGGGGACAGAACACCGGGGAGCTGTTTTTT; CDR3 protein: CASRRGQNTGELFF
J gene: TRBJ2-1; V gene: TRBV10-3; clone size: -; D gene: TRBD1; CDR3 DNA: TGTGCCATCAGTCCGGACAGGGGACGAAGCAATGAGCAGTTCTTC; CDR3 protein: CAISPDRGRSNEQFF
J gene: TRBJ2-3; V gene: TRBV7-2; clone size: -; D gene: TRBD2; CDR3 DNA: TGTGCCAGCAGCTTGGCGGGGGGCCGGGGGGTAGATACGCAGTATTTT; CDR3 protein: CASSLAGGRGVDTQYF
J gene: TRBJ2-3; V gene: TRBV5-4; clone size: -; D gene: -; CDR3 DNA: TGTGCCAGCACCAATACTAGCACAGATACGCAGTATTTT; CDR3 protein: CASTNTSTDTQYF
J gene: TRBJ2-1; V gene: TRBV11-2; clone size: -; D gene: TRBD2; CDR3 DNA: TGTGCCAGCAGCTCGGCGTTGGGACTAGCTTGGGGAGAGCAGTTCTTC; CDR3 protein: CASSSALGLAWGEQFF
J gene: TRBJ1-6; V gene: TRBV7-9; clone size: -; D gene: TRBD1; CDR3 DNA: TGTGCCAGCACCCGGGACAGTGATAATTCACCCCTCCACTTT; CDR3 protein: CASTRDSDNSPLHF
J gene: TRBJ2-7; V gene: TRBV3-1/TRBV3-2; clone size: -; D gene: -; CDR3 DNA: TGTGCCAGCAGAGGCCAGGGTCCCTACGAGCAGTACTTC; CDR3 protein: CASRGQGPYEQYF
J gene: TRBJ2-1; V gene: TRBV7-2; clone size: -; D gene: -; CDR3 DNA: TGTGCCAGCAGAAGTCATAGTAGCTCCTACAATGAGCAGTTCTTC; CDR3 protein: CASRSHSSSYNEQFF
J gene: TRBJ1-2; V gene: TRBV20-1; clone size: -; D gene: TRBD1; CDR3 DNA: TGCAGTGCTGCCCACAGGGGGGACACCTTC; CDR3 protein: CSAAHRGDTF
J gene: TRBJ2-5; V gene: TRBV2; clone size: -; D gene: TRBD2; CDR3 DNA: TGTGCCAGCAGTGCCCTCGGGACTAGCGTTGAGACCCAGTACTTC; CDR3 protein: CASSALGTSVETQYF
J gene: TRBJ2-5; V gene: TRBV28; clone size: -; D gene: TRBD1; CDR3 DNA: TGTGCCAGCCTCCCACAGGGGAAGGAAGAGACCCAGTACTTC; CDR3 protein: CASLPQGKEETQYF
J gene: TRBJ2-2; V gene: TRBV6-7; clone size: -; D gene: TRBD2; CDR3 DNA: TGTGCCAGCACCGGACTAGCGGGGGTACGGGGCGCCGGGGAGCTGTTTTTT; CDR3 protein: CASTGLAGVRGAGELFF
J gene: TRBJ1-3; V gene: TRBV10-2; clone size: -; D gene: TRBD1; CDR3 DNA: TGCGCCAGCGAAGGACAGGGTGGGGGAAACACCATATATTTT; CDR3 protein: CASEGQGGGNTIYF
J gene: TRBJ1-3; V gene: TRBV5-6; clone size: -; D gene: -; CDR3 DNA: TGTGCCAGCAGTAATGGACAGCTCCGGATAGACACCATATATTTT; CDR3 protein: CASSNGQLRIDTIYF
J gene: TRBJ1-1; V gene: TRBV7-9; clone size: -; D gene: -; CDR3 DNA: TGTGCCAGCAGCTTCGATGAGGATACTGAAGCTTTCTTT; CDR3 protein: CASSFDEDTEAFF
J gene: TRBJ2-1; V gene: TRBV2; clone size: -; D gene: TRBD1; CDR3 DNA: TGTGCCAGCAGTGGGACAGGGGGCAAAAATGAGCAGTTCTTC; CDR3 protein: CASSGTGGKNEQFF
J gene: TRBJ1-2; V gene: TRBV18; clone size: -; D gene: -; CDR3 DNA: TGTGCCAGCTCCGCCGGCAGGGACTATGGCTACACCTTC; CDR3 protein: CASSAGRDYGYTF
J gene: TRBJ2-1; V gene: TRBV28; clone size: -; D gene: -; CDR3 DNA: TGTGCCAGCAGTTTGGCAGGGTCCAATGAGCAGTTCTTC; CDR3 protein: CASSLAGSNEQFF
J gene: TRBJ2-5; V gene: TRBV5-3; clone size: -; D gene: TRBD1; CDR3 DNA: TGTGCCAGAAGCTTGGCCGGGGACAGGCAACAAGAGACCCAGTACTTC; CDR3 protein: CARSLAGDRQQETQYF
J gene: TRBJ2-2; V gene: TRBV21-1; clone size: -; D gene: -; CDR3 DNA: TGTGCCAGCAGCAAAGGGAGGACAGGGGGCCCCGGGGAGCTGTTTTTT; CDR3 protein: CASSKGRTGGPGELFF
J gene: TRBJ2-2; V gene: TRBV19; clone size: once; D gene: -; CDR3 DNA: TGTGCCAGTAGTATAGCAGGGTCCTCGAACACCGGGGAGCTGTTTTTT; CDR3 protein: CASSIAGSSNTGELFF
J gene: TRBJ1-4; V gene: TRBV6-6; clone size: -; D gene: -; CDR3 DNA: TGTGCCAGCAGGGCCGGGACGGGAGCAACTAATGAAAAACTGTTTTTT; CDR3 protein: CASRAGTGATNEKLFF
J gene: TRBJ2-7; V gene: TRBV5-4; clone size: -; D gene: -; CDR3 DNA: TGTGCCAGCAGCATACAGGGAACCTACGAGCAGTACTTC; CDR3 protein: CASSIQGTYEQYF
J gene: TRBJ2-7; V gene: TRBV5-1; clone size: -; D gene: TRBD2; CDR3 DNA: TGCGCCAGCAGCGGGACTAGCGGGGCCGGGGAGCAGTACTTC; CDR3 protein: CASSGTSGAGEQYF
J gene: TRBJ1-2; V gene: TRBV15; clone size: -; D gene: -; CDR3 DNA: TGTGCCACCAGCAGAGGATCACCGGGTGGCTATGGCTACACCTTC; CDR3 protein: CATSRGSPGGYGYTF
J gene: TRBJ2-5; V gene: TRBV25-1; clone size: -; D gene: TRBD2; CDR3 DNA: TGTGCCAGGCTTATAGCGGGGCAAGAGACCCAGTACTTC; CDR3 protein: CARLIAGQETQYF
J gene: TRBJ1-2; V gene: TRBV18; clone size: -; D gene: -; CDR3 DNA: TGTGCCAGCTCGCGGGGGGACCCCCCTAACTATGGCTACACCTTC; CDR3 protein: CASSRGDPPNYGYTF
J gene: TRBJ2-1; V gene: TRBV5-1; clone size: -; D gene: -; CDR3 DNA: TGCGCCAGCAGCCCCAGGGGCAGGGAAATGAATGAGCAGTTCTTC; CDR3 protein: CASSPRGREMNEQFF